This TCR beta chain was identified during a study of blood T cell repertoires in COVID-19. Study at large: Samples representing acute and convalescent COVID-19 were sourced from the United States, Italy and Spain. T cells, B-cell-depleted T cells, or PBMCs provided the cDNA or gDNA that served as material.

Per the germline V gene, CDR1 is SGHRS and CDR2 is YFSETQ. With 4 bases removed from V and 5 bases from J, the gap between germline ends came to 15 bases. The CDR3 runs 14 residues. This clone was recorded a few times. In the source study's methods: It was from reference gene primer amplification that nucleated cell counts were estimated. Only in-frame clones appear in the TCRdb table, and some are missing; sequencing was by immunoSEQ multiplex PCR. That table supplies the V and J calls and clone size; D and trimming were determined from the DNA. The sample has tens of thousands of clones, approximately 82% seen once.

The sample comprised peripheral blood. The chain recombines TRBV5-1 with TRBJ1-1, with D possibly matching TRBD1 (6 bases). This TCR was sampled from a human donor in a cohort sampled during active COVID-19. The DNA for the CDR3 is TGCGCCAGCAGCCTGAGTCCGACAGGTACTGAAGCTTTCTTT. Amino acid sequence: CASSLSPTGTEAFF.